These T cell receptor beta chains were read from a single sample in a study of regulatory T cells in long-lasting Graves disease. MiXCR was run by TCRdb on the multiplex PCR reads, yielding one entry per CDR3 protein. The sample comprises about 440,000 distinct CDR3 sequences, about a sixth of which are singletons, and approximately 11% rests with the top ten. The sample also formed part of further work on T cells in Graves' hyperthyroidism and ophthalmopathy.

The source material was peripheral blood mononuclear cells (PBMCs), sampled at new diagnosis, from a patient treated with antithyroid drugs. These receptors originate from a woman in her twenties or thirties with Graves disease. Both conserved end residues are part of each CDR3. Each record gives: clone size, J gene, CDR3 length, D gene, V gene, CDR3 protein, CDR3 DNA. A D gene is named only where the DNA matches it firmly. A clone size is listed for some rows: how often the clone was seen (once, few, many), or a class if it is expanded.

many,TRBJ1-4,14,.,TRBV6-5,CASSFQGPNEKLFF,TGTGCCAGCAGTTTTCAGGGACCCAATGAAAAACTGTTTTTT
few,TRBJ1-1,15,.,TRBV6-1,CASYPRVSMNTEAFF,TGTGCCAGCTACCCCAGGGTTAGCATGAACACTGAAGCTTTCTTT
few,TRBJ1-2,14,TRBD1,TRBV19,CASSEGQVNYGYTF,TGTGCCAGTAGTGAGGGACAGGTGAACTATGGCTACACCTTC
many,TRBJ2-7,14,TRBD2,TRBV30,CAWRFRGRFGEQYF,TGTGCCTGGAGATTCCGCGGGAGGTTCGGCGAGCAGTACTTC
few,TRBJ1-5,16,TRBD1,TRBV7-2,CASRPPDRDSNQPQHF,TGTGCCAGCAGACCTCCGGACAGGGATAGCAATCAGCCCCAGCATTTT
many,TRBJ1-1,15,.,TRBV11-2,CASSSLQTANTEAFF,TGTGCCAGCAGCTCCCTTCAGACGGCGAACACTGAAGCTTTCTTT
.,TRBJ2-5,17,TRBD2,TRBV7-2,CASSPLIAGGPRETQYF,TGCGCCAGCAGCCCCCTCATAGCGGGAGGGCCGCGGGAGACCCAGTACTTC
few,TRBJ2-1,17,TRBD2,TRBV19,CASSRASGPPRDNEQFF,TGTGCCAGTAGTCGGGCTAGCGGGCCTCCACGAGACAATGAGCAGTTCTTC
many,TRBJ1-1,14,TRBD1,TRBV30,CAWSDSGTGLPAFF,TGTGCCTGGAGCGACTCCGGGACAGGGCTCCCAGCTTTCTTT
many,TRBJ2-5,12,.,TRBV11-3,CASSSNGGTQYF,TGTGCCAGCAGTTCCAACGGGGGGACCCAGTACTTC
many,TRBJ2-7,13,.,TRBV15,CATSRELEYEQYF,TGTGCCACCAGCAGAGAATTGGAGTACGAGCAGTACTTC
many,TRBJ2-7,15,TRBD2,TRBV20-1,CSARGVGLADYEQYF,TGCAGTGCTAGAGGAGTAGGACTAGCGGACTACGAGCAGTACTTC
many,TRBJ2-7,15,TRBD1,TRBV28,CASSPPGTGDRKQYF,TGTGCCAGCAGTCCGCCCGGGACAGGGGATCGGAAGCAGTACTTC
once,TRBJ2-7,17,TRBD1,TRBV5-5,CASSPLPAGTGSYEQYF,TGTGCCAGCAGCCCACTCCCGGCCGGGACAGGCTCCTACGAGCAGTACTTC
few,TRBJ2-7,13,.,TRBV28,CANKGEQVYEQYF,TGTGCCAACAAGGGGGAGCAGGTCTACGAGCAGTACTTC
few,TRBJ2-1,22,.,TRBV29-1,CSVEAPRVPGLAGPSSYNEQFF,TGCAGCGTTGAGGCCCCCAGGGTGCCGGGACTTGCGGGGCCAAGCTCCTACAATGAGCAGTTCTTC
few,TRBJ2-2,13,.,TRBV14,CASSHRGTGELFF,TGTGCCAGCAGCCATCGGGGTACCGGGGAGCTGTTTTTT
many,TRBJ1-2,11,.,TRBV3-1,CASSASAGYTF,TGTGCCAGCAGCGCCTCGGCGGGCTACACCTTC
few,TRBJ1-4,18,TRBD1,TRBV5-1,CASSPGQGIRATNEKLFF,TGCGCCAGCAGCCCCGGACAGGGGATAAGAGCAACTAATGAAAAACTGTTTTTT
many,TRBJ1-1,13,.,TRBV6-1,CASRSQVNTEAFF,TGTGCCAGCAGATCACAGGTGAACACTGAAGCTTTCTTT
.,TRBJ1-5,12,.,TRBV6-1,CASSRGKQPQHF,TGTGCCAGCAGCAGGGGCAAGCAGCCCCAGCATTTT
many,TRBJ2-1,14,.,TRBV6-2/TRBV6-3,CASSPLRDSSQPFF,TGTGCCAGCAGTCCGCTCCGGGACTCAAGCCAGCCGTTCTTC
many,TRBJ2-1,14,TRBD2,TRBV6-2/TRBV6-3,CASSGLAGANEQFF,TGTGCCAGCAGTGGACTAGCGGGAGCCAATGAGCAGTTCTTC
.,TRBJ1-1,16,.,TRBV14,CANQNRARDMNTEAFF,TGTGCCAACCAGAACAGGGCTCGGGATATGAACACTGAAGCTTTCTTT
once,TRBJ1-1,13,.,TRBV5-6,CASSLWQHPEAFF,TGTGCCAGCAGCTTGTGGCAACATCCTGAAGCTTTCTTT
many,TRBJ2-5,12,.,TRBV7-9,CASRALDETQYF,TGTGCCAGCAGAGCCCTGGATGAGACCCAGTACTTC
few,TRBJ2-5,16,.,TRBV9,CASSVAGMGFQETQYF,TGTGCCAGCAGCGTAGCCGGAATGGGATTTCAAGAGACCCAGTACTTC
once,TRBJ2-7,13,TRBD1,TRBV7-2,CASSLLHRGEQYF,TGTGCCAGCAGCTTACTTCACAGGGGCGAGCAGTACTTC
many,TRBJ2-7,15,.,TRBV4-1,CASSQERGKGYEQYF,TGCGCCAGCAGCCAAGAAAGGGGGAAAGGCTACGAGCAGTACTTC
many,TRBJ2-7,16,TRBD2,TRBV7-2,CASSLVGTSTLYGQYF,TGTGCCAGCAGCTTAGTAGGGACTAGCACTCTCTACGGGCAGTACTTC
few,TRBJ2-5,13,.,TRBV2,CASRYSTGETQYF,TGTGCCAGCAGGTATTCTACTGGTGAGACCCAGTACTTC
.,TRBJ2-3,15,TRBD2,TRBV5-1,CASSSLAVSTDTQYF,TGCGCCAGCAGCTCGCTAGCGGTTAGCACAGATACGCAGTATTTT
many,TRBJ2-5,18,TRBD2,TRBV6-2/TRBV6-3,CASSYSRGLAERAETQYF,TGTGCCAGCAGTTACTCCAGGGGACTAGCGGAGAGGGCAGAGACCCAGTACTTC
many,TRBJ1-2,15,TRBD1,TRBV10-1,CATQTSGTGSYGYTF,TGCGCCACCCAAACCTCCGGGACAGGGAGCTATGGCTACACCTTC
.,TRBJ1-1,14,TRBD1,TRBV6-2/TRBV6-3,CASLTGTGDTEAFF,TGTGCCAGCTTAACCGGGACAGGGGACACTGAAGCTTTCTTT
many,TRBJ2-1,15,.,TRBV2,CAITISSSSYNEQFF,TGTGCCATTACGATTAGCAGTAGCTCCTACAATGAGCAGTTCTTC
many,TRBJ2-1,12,.,TRBV12-3/TRBV12-4,CASSFNTAGQFF,TGTGCCAGCAGTTTCAATACGGCGGGGCAGTTCTTC
many,TRBJ2-1,15,TRBD1,TRBV5-1,CASLPGTGGYNEQFF,TGCGCCAGCCTGCCCGGGACAGGGGGCTACAATGAGCAGTTCTTC
few,TRBJ2-6,16,TRBD1,TRBV7-8,CASRQGAYSGANVLTF,TGTGCCAGCAGACAGGGGGCCTACTCTGGGGCCAACGTCCTGACTTTC